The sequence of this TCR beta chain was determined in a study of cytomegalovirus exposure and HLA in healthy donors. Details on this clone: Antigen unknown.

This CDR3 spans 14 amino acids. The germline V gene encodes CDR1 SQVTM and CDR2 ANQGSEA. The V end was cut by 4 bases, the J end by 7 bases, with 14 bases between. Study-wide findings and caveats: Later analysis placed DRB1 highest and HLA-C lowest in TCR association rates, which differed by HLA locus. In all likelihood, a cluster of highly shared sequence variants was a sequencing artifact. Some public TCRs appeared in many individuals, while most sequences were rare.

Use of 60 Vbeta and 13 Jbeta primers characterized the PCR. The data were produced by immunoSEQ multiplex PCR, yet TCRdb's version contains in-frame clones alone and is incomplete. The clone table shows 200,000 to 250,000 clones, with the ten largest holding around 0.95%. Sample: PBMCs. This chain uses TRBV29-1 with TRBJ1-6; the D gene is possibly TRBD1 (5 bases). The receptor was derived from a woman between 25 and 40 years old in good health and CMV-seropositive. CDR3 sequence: CSVASDIENSPLHF. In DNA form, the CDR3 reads TGCAGCGTTGCTTCGGACATTGAAAATTCACCCCTCCACTTT.